This T cell receptor (beta chain) derives from a study of blood T cells in healthy people across ages. The CDR3 has 14 amino acids. Germline values: CDR1 SGHVS, CDR2 FNYEAQ. V lost 1 base to trimming and J lost 12 bases, with 16 bases between them. For this clonotype: Its antigen remains unknown.

Study findings and constraints: There were more naive CD4+ cells and higher diversity in long-lived donors than in aged donors. There was a strong correlation between TCR beta diversity and naive T cell percentage.

Sample-barcoded 5' priming and a J-beta primer mix drove a second PCR of about 6 to 11 cycles. MiXCR, applied by TCRdb to the 5' RACE reads, yields one record per CDR3 protein. This sample yields about 800,000 distinct CDR3 sequences, of which roughly 60% are seen a single time; around 20% belongs to the top ten. This clonotype was obtained from a man younger than 45 in good health. The gene calls are TRBV7-6 and TRBJ2-1; D perhaps matches TRBD2 (5 bases). Sequencing input: blood. The CDR3 DNA reads TGTGCCAGCAGCTTAGATCCTTTAGCGTATGGGCAGTTCTTC. This gives the protein CASSLDPLAYGQFF.